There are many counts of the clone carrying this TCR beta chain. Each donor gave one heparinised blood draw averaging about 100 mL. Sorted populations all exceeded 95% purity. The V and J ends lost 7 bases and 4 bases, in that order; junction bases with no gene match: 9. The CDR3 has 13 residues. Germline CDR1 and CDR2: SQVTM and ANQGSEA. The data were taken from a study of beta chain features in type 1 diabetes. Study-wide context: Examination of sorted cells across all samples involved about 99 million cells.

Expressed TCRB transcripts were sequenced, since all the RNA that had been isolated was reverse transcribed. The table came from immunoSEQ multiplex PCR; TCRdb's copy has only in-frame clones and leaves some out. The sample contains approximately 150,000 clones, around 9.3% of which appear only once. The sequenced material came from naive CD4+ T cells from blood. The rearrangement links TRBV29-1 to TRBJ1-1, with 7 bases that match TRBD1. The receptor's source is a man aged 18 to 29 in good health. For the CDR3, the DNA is TGCAGCGCACCAAAGACAGGGACCACTGAAGCTTTCTTT. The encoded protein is CSAPKTGTTEAFF.